A selection of T cell receptor beta chains follows, all from one sample in a study of tumor T cells in aggressive B-cell lymphoma. Clones were sequenced by immunoSEQ multiplex PCR, and TCRdb holds only the in-frame ones, with some missing. The sample shows 430 or so clones, around 90% of them seen only once. Sequenced material: tumor tissue. The receptors originated from an adult with diffuse large B cell lymphoma. Each CDR3 is given with its conserved first and last residue. The order of the fields is D gene, V gene, clone size, J gene, CDR3 DNA, CDR3 protein. D genes are given only for firm matches. Clone size is stated in some rows and not others, as once, few, many or a class when expanded.

>TRBD1|TRBV2|.|TRBJ1-1
TGTGCCAGCAGTGTGACAGGGTACGGTGAAGCTTTCTTT
CASSVTGYGEAFF
>TRBD1|TRBV9|.|TRBJ2-5
TGTGCCAGCAGCGCCGAGAGGGCGACAGGGGGCCTGATGGAGACCCAGTACTTC
CASSAERATGGLMETQYF
>.|TRBV11-2|.|TRBJ2-7
TGTGCCAGCAGCTTAGGCGGGGTGACCTACGAGCAGTACTTC
CASSLGGVTYEQYF
>.|TRBV9|.|TRBJ1-1
TGTGCCAGCAGCGTAGGTGGGAGACTGAACACTGAAGCTTTCTTT
CASSVGGRLNTEAFF
>.|TRBV11-2|.|TRBJ1-1
TGTGCCAGCAGCTTAGACATTGACACTGAAGCTTTCTTT
CASSLDIDTEAFF
>TRBD1|TRBV7-2|once|TRBJ2-7
TGTGCCAGCAGCCGACGGGGACAGAGCTCCTACGAGCAGTACTTC
CASSRRGQSSYEQYF
>.|TRBV4-1|.|TRBJ2-7
TGCGCCAGCAGCCAAGGGACAGGAGGGACCTACGAGCAGTACTTC
CASSQGTGGTYEQYF
>TRBD2|TRBV19|.|TRBJ2-2
TGTGCCAGTTCGGGGGGGGCAATTATGCATAACACCGGGGAGCTGTTTTTT
CASSGGAIMHNTGELFF
>TRBD1|TRBV23-1|.|TRBJ2-7
TGCGCCAGCAGCCCTACCCGTAGGGACAGGTCACACGAGCAGTACTTC
CASSPTRRDRSHEQYF
>.|TRBV15|.|TRBJ1-2
TGTGCCACCAGCAGGGCAGGGCGCGGTGGCTACACCTTC
CATSRAGRGGYTF
>TRBD1|TRBV5-1|.|TRBJ2-7
TGCGCCAGCAGCTCGGGACAGGCAGGATCGTACGAGCAGTACTTC
CASSSGQAGSYEQYF
>.|TRBV7-9|few|TRBJ2-3
TGTGCCAGCAGCCCCGTAGGGGGGGGCACAGATACGCAGTATTTT
CASSPVGGGTDTQYF
>.|TRBV23-1|once|TRBJ1-6
TGCGCCAGCAGTCACCGGACATCAGGGTTGGAAAACGATAATTCACCCCTCCACTTT
CASSHRTSGLENDNSPLHF
>.|TRBV11-2|.|TRBJ1-1
TGTGCCAGCAGCTTAGATGGCAGGGTACGGAACACTGAAGCTTTCTTT
CASSLDGRVRNTEAFF
>.|TRBV2|.|TRBJ1-5
TGTGCCAGCAGCAAGGACACCACCGGCAATCAGCCCCAGCATTTT
CASSKDTTGNQPQHF
>.|TRBV5-5|.|TRBJ1-3
TGTGCCAGCAGCTTCGGGGGAAACACCATATATTTT
CASSFGGNTIYF
>.|TRBV15|.|TRBJ2-1
TGTGCCACCAGCCTCCGGGGAGTGACCTACAATGAGCAATTCTTC
CATSLRGVTYNEQFF
>.|TRBV29-1|.|TRBJ1-1
TGCAGCGTTGAGGGGGCAGCTGAAGCTTTCTTT
CSVEGAAEAFF
>TRBD1|TRBV15|.|TRBJ1-1
TGTGCCACTAAAGAGGCCAGGGGGCTGGTCACTGAAGCTTTCTTT
CATKEARGLVTEAFF
>.|TRBV2|.|TRBJ2-1
TGTGCCAGCAGTGAAGTGAGCGGTACTACCTCTTCCTACAATGAGCAGTTCTTC
CASSEVSGTTSSYNEQFF
>TRBD2|TRBV28|.|TRBJ2-5
TGTGCCAGCAGTTCCCTAGCGGGGGGGTACGAGACCCAGTACTTC
CASSSLAGGYETQYF
>.|TRBV6-1|.|TRBJ2-7
TGTGCCAGCAGTGAAGATGAGCGCTACGAGCAGTACTTC
CASSEDERYEQYF
>.|TRBV30|.|TRBJ2-3
TGTGCCTGGTCACCCACAGGGACCCCCACAGATACGCAGTATTTT
CAWSPTGTPTDTQYF
>.|TRBV5-1|.|TRBJ1-6
TGCGCCAGCAGCTTGGAGGACAGCTCCTATAATTCACCCCTCCACTTT
CASSLEDSSYNSPLHF
>.|TRBV30|few|TRBJ1-3
TGTGCCTGGAGTGTACGCGGGAACACCATATATTTT
CAWSVRGNTIYF
>TRBD1|TRBV25-1|.|TRBJ1-4
TGTGCCAGCAGGTCAGGGGGCCGGGAAAAACTGTTTTTT
CASRSGGREKLFF
>.|TRBV10-1|few|TRBJ1-2
TGCGCCAGCAGTGAGTCTCCGGGAATGAACTATGGCTACACCTTC
CASSESPGMNYGYTF
>TRBD1|TRBV5-4|.|TRBJ2-3
TGTGCCAGCAGCATCCTAGCAGGGGGAAATACGCAGTATTTT
CASSILAGGNTQYF
>.|TRBV2|.|TRBJ1-5
TGTGCCAGCAGTCGCAGGGTTCAGGGCAATCAGCCCCAGCATTTT
CASSRRVQGNQPQHF
>.|TRBV7-9|.|TRBJ2-7
TGTGCCAGCAGCCGGACGGGGGGGACAGCCTACGAGCAGTACTTC
CASSRTGGTAYEQYF
>TRBD1|TRBV7-8|.|TRBJ1-2
TGTGCCAGCAGCTTAGTGAACCGGGACAGGGTATCGGGCTACACCTTC
CASSLVNRDRVSGYTF
>TRBD1|TRBV5-4|.|TRBJ1-1
TGTGCCAGCAGCCGCCCCGACAGGGGAGCTGGGACTGAAGCTTTCTTT
CASSRPDRGAGTEAFF
>.|TRBV2|.|TRBJ2-7
TGTGCCAGCACGGGGGAGGTCTCCTACGAGCAGTACTTC
CASTGEVSYEQYF
>TRBD2|TRBV4-2|once|TRBJ2-2
TGTGCCAGCAGCCGGGAAGAGGCTAGCGGGGCCCTGAACACCGGGGAGCTGTTTTTT
CASSREEASGALNTGELFF
>.|TRBV18|.|TRBJ1-1
TGTGCCAGCTCACCGACAGGGAACACTGAAGCTTTCTTT
CASSPTGNTEAFF
>.|TRBV9|.|TRBJ1-2
TGTGCCAGCAGCGCAGACAGCTATGGCTACACCTTC
CASSADSYGYTF
>TRBD1|TRBV2|once|TRBJ1-2
TGTGCCAGCAGGACAGGGGGCGATGGCTACACCTTC
CASRTGGDGYTF
>.|TRBV28|once|TRBJ1-1
TGTGCCAGCATCCGAGGGCGAATCTCTGAAGCTTTCTTT
CASIRGRISEAFF
>TRBD2|TRBV11-2|.|TRBJ2-5
TGTGCCAGCAGCTTAGGAAACCAACTAGCGAGCCAAGAGACCCAGTACTTC
CASSLGNQLASQETQYF
>.|TRBV28|.|TRBJ2-7
TGTGCCAGCAGGTCGCAGGGGCTCTCCTACGAGCAGTACTTC
CASRSQGLSYEQYF